Below, 14 T cell receptor beta chains from the same sample are listed, as sequenced in a study of CD8 T cells in ankylosing spondylitis. Findings and limits, study-wide: What appeared characteristic of ankylosing spondylitis blood was a TCR beta motif of fewer than ten highly homologous variants.

Each CDR3 protein gets one entry after TCRdb re-called the 5' RACE reads with MiXCR. The table has more than 600,000 distinct CDR3 sequences, around 17% seen once. Their specific antigens are unknown. The sample comprised blood, either unsorted or a sorted T cell fraction (not recorded which). The origin of the receptors is a male donor with ankylosing spondylitis.

This clonotype came up a few times. CDR3 sequence (DNA): TGCGCCAGCAGCCACGGACAGGGGGTTGGCTACACCTTC. The encoded protein is CASSHGQGVGYTF. The chain uses TRBV5-1 and TRBJ1-2; 10 bases map to TRBD1. Unmatched junction bases numbered 4, after V lost 4 bases and J lost 7 bases. Germline loops: CDR1 SGHRS, CDR2 YFSETQ. CDR3 size: 13 residues.

This clonotype was found a few times. J is TRBJ2-7 and V is TRBV20-1; a weak D match, TRBD2 (5 bases). The CDR3 totals 15 residues. V was clipped by 0 bases and J by 3 bases, with 15 bases between them. CDR1 DFQATT and CDR2 SNEGSKA come from the germline V gene (reference sequence). The CDR3 sequence: CSARDLGGPIYEQYF. The CDR3 DNA sequence: TGCAGTGCTAGAGATCTGGGCGGGCCTATCTACGAGCAGTACTTC.

Only one count was recorded for this clonotype. The gene calls are TRBV7-9 and TRBJ2-7; no definite D call. The CDR3 spans 16 residues. Germline V gene sequence: CDR1 SEHNR, CDR2 FQNEAQ (reference sequence). V was clipped by 3 bases and J by 3 bases, with 18 bases between them. CDR3 sequence (DNA): TGTGCCAGCAGCTTGGCATCTTTTGACCCCCTCTACGAGCAGTACTTC. Its protein is CASSLASFDPLYEQYF. Full variable domain (remainder filled in from reference TRBV7-9 and TRBJ2-7): DTGVSQNPRHKITKRGQNVTFRCDPISEHNRLYWYRQTLGQGPEFLTYFQNEAQLEKSRLLSDRFSAERPKGSFSTLEIQRTEQGDSAMYLCASSLASFDPLYEQYFGPGTRLTVT.

The J gene is TRBJ2-2, the V gene TRBV30, with D perhaps matching TRBD1 or TRBD2 (6 bases each). V was cut by 3 bases and J by 1 base, with 12 bases left in between. Germline CDR1 reads GTSNPN; CDR2 reads SVGIG (reference sequence). This CDR3 region has 15 residues. CDR3 amino acids: CAWRGGQGNTGELFF. CDR3 nucleotides: TGTGCCTGGAGGGGGGGACAAGGGAACACCGGGGAGCTGTTTTTT.

This clonotype occurred a few times. This chain connects TRBV7-2 to TRBJ1-1, with D perhaps matching TRBD1 (6 bases). This CDR3 contains 15 residues. Germline assignment: CDR1 SGHTA and CDR2 FQGNSA. V lost 4 bases and J lost 4, with 16 bases in between. The CDR3 loop is CASSSRRGSGTEAFF. CDR3 in DNA: TGTGCCAGCAGCTCCCGCAGGGGATCGGGCACTGAAGCTTTCTTT.

The CDR3 bases are TGTGCCAGCAGGATAGCGGGGGCCTCGAACACCGGGGAGCTGTTTTTT. It is translated as CASRIAGASNTGELFF. The chain is built from TRBV7-9 and TRBJ2-2; 9 nucleotides match TRBD2. CDR1 and CDR2 from the germline V gene are SEHNR and FQNEAQ (reference sequence). V lost 6 bases and J lost 0; bases outside the gene matches: 5. This CDR3 is built from 16 residues.

This clonotype was counted ten times or more. This chain links TRBV30 with TRBJ2-5; D might be TRBD2 (5 bases). The CDR3 is 15 residues long. Trimming shortened V by 1 base and J by 5 bases, and 17 bases separated the two germline ends. Germline V gene lookup returns CDR1 GTSNPN and CDR2 SVGIG (reference sequence). CDR3 sequence (DNA): TGTGCCTGGAGTGGCGCCCCGGGAAGCAAGGAGACCCAGTACTTC. Protein product: CAWSGAPGSKETQYF.

In its sample, this clonotype was seen a few times. The rearrangement uses TRBV27 and TRBJ1-1; 7 bases line up with TRBD1. This CDR3 spans 14 amino acids. Trimming removed 2 bases from V and 7 bases from J; junction bases left unmatched: 7. Germline V CDR1 and CDR2: MNHEY, SMNVEV (reference sequence). For the CDR3, the DNA is TGTGCCAGCAGTTTACGACAGGGTAGGAATGAAGCTTTCTTT. It yields the protein CASSLRQGRNEAFF.

Only one count was recorded for this clonotype. A much larger clone lies one base from this, so it may be a read error. Lacking the conserved final phenylalanine or tryptophan, this CDR3 likely reflects a read error. This chain uses TRBV29-1 with TRBJ1-5; the D is unclear. The germline CDR1 and CDR2 sequences are SQVTM and ANQGSEA. V dropped 4 bases and J dropped 1 base, with 5 bases sitting between them. The CDR3 is 12 residues long. This chain's CDR3 is CSVGQSNQPQHL. As DNA, the CDR3 is TGCAGCGTTGGGCAGAGCAATCAGCCCCAGCATCTT.

This clonotype was detected only a few times. The chain links TRBV7-6 to TRBJ1-1; no clear D. V was shortened by 5 bases and J by 0 bases, with 16 bases between the two germline ends. Germline CDR1 SGHVS, CDR2 FNYEAQ. CDR3 size: 16 residues. The CDR3 loop is CASSPPAGEVNTEAFF. The CDR3 coding sequence is TGTGCCAGCAGCCCCCCAGCCGGGGAGGTGAACACTGAAGCTTTCTTT.

This clonotype was recorded a few times. J is TRBJ2-3 and V is TRBV20-1, with 8 bases fitting TRBD2. The trim removed 6 bases at V and 2 bases at J, leaving 10 bases unmatched. The CDR3 is made up of 15 amino acids. In germline, CDR1 is DFQATT, CDR2 SNEGSKA (reference sequence). CDR3 residues: CSASGSGGPTDTQYF. The CDR3 DNA is TGCAGTGCCAGTGGGAGCGGGGGACCCACAGATACGCAGTATTTT.

The genes are TRBV11-2 and TRBJ2-1, with TRBD2 as a possible D gene (5 bases). Trimming removed 5 bases at V and 9 bases at J, with 29 bases between. The CDR3 consists of 18 residues. Per germline, CDR1 SGHAT and CDR2 FQNNGV. The CDR3 is CASSLGRSGSSVGFEQFF. CDR3 nucleotides: TGTGCCAGCAGCCTCGGGCGGTCGGGGTCCTCTGTAGGGTTTGAGCAGTTCTTC.

This clonotype appeared once. CDR3 sequence (DNA): TGTGCCAGCAGCGTTTTGGACAGGGCGGAAGGGCAGTACTTC. Protein: CASSVLDRAEGQYF. The V gene is TRBV9, the J gene TRBJ2-7, with 8 bases aligning to TRBD1. The germline V gene encodes CDR1 SGDLS and CDR2 YYNGEE. Trimming took 2 bases from V and 9 from J; bases not matched to a gene: 10. The length of the CDR3 is 14 residues.

This clonotype was detected many times. The CDR3 sequence is CASSGTDYNEQFF. The DNA of the CDR3 is TGTGCCAGCAGCGGGACAGATTACAATGAGCAGTTCTTC. The J gene is TRBJ2-1, the V gene TRBV7-3; 7 nucleotides agree with TRBD1. V shed 5 bases, J shed 4 bases, and the junction held 2 bases outside the gene matches. The germline V gene has CDR1 SGHTA and CDR2 FQGTGA. This CDR3 comprises 13 residues.